A single sample gave rise to the 2 T cell receptor beta chains below, sequenced in a study of blood T cell repertoires in COVID-19. Some clones are missing from TCRdb's copy, which holds only in-frame ones; the method was immunoSEQ multiplex PCR. Of about 220,000 clones in the sample, about 83% were seen once. Material: peripheral blood. The receptor set was obtained from a middle-aged woman with active or convalescent COVID-19.

This sequence joins TRBV18 and TRBJ2-3; the D gene is possibly TRBD1 (5 bases). The CDR3 spans 15 residues. Looked up from germline, CDR1 is KGHSH and CDR2 is LQKENI. Trimming cost V 5 bases and J 2 bases, with 14 bases left between them. CDR3 nucleotides: TGTGCCAGCTCATTAGGGGCTGGCGACACAGATACGCAGTATTTT. Its translation: CASSLGAGDTDTQYF.

The V and J genes are TRBV5-1 and TRBJ1-1; possible D gene TRBD1, 6 bases. Germline CDR1 and CDR2: SGHRS and YFSETQ. The CDR3 runs to 15 residues. V lost 0 bases to trimming and J lost 5 bases, with 14 bases between them. CDR3 in DNA: TGCGCCAGCAGCTTGGGCGCGGGGGCAGGAACTGAAGCTTTCTTT. It yields the protein CASSLGAGAGTEAFF.